This paragraph reports one TCR beta chain. This clone appeared once. The antigen this receptor binds is unknown. Base qualities are not recorded, but no much larger clone differs from it by a single base. Sample time point, as interpreted from the label and publication: about 28 days (+/-7) after the second vaccine dose. AZD1222 recipients with second doses at about 4 weeks or about 12 weeks were pooled, because spike-specific TCR depth and breadth did not differ between schedules. Vaccinee samples came from UK trials COV001 and COV002, including a single-blind randomized controlled phase 2/3 trial of AZD1222 (ChAdOx1 nCoV-19) in healthy adults. For TCRbeta chain sequencing, PBMC samples were collected from trial participants at day 0 and at day 28 after the second dose. The CDR3 regions of human TCRbeta chains were subjected to immunosequencing. The authors' analysis ran thus. TCRs in the repertoires were compared against a reference library of SARS-CoV-2-specific TCRs that had been generated with the MIRA antigen-specificity platform. Breadth meant the fraction of unique TCRs that were SARS-CoV-2-associated, whereas depth meant the fraction of total T cells that were SARS-CoV-2-associated. Using the MIRA data, each spike-specific TCR was mapped to the spike region that the TCR reacts to and placed in a CD4 or CD8 class. Log10-transformed breadth and depth values were compared by one-way ANOVA with Sidak's multiple comparisons tests. TCRdb stores this immuneACCESS table with in-frame sequences only. Part of the clones is absent; in the studies checked, under half of the shortfall reflects unresolved V genes, and no reason is known for the rest. V and J calls and clone size are as listed in that table; D and trimming were resolved from the DNA. The sample yields 150,000 to 200,000 clones; around 88% were counted once. The ten largest clones add up to about 9.9% of the sample.

This entry comes from a study of T cell responses to AZD1222 COVID-19 vaccine (dated by TCRdb to the early 2020s). The study in broad terms: A total of approximately 240 trial participants underwent TCR sequencing, of whom under 220 had received two doses of AZD1222 and some 25 had received two doses of the MenACWY control vaccine. Trial participants were enrolled into age subgroups of 18-55, 56-69 and 70-plus years, which contained about 150, 28 and 57 TCR-sequenced participants, respectively. Findings and caveats that apply to the study as a whole: A significant rise in spike-specific TCR breadth and depth was observed after two AZD1222 doses relative to day 0 and relative to MenACWY recipients. No day 14 peak-response samples were available, so repertoires were characterized only after the peak T cell response. Most participants were white British and females outnumbered males, and the authors suggested that clonal diversity may have been underestimated. Conclusions about previously exposed vaccinees are limited, since just a handful of AZD1222 recipients were seropositive for SARS-CoV-2 at baseline. The whole spike protein was spanned by vaccine-associated CD4 TCRs, and dominant responses were seen in regions 160-218 and 743-854. The 56-69-year group was small, and its depth increase did not reach significance, likely because of low power. Reportedly, close to half of the unique spike-specific TCRs recognized epitopes lying outside the regions that are mutated in the B.1.351 and B.1.1.7 variants.

V was cut back by 6 bases and J by 4 bases, leaving a gap of 7 bases between them. Its CDR3 holds 12 amino acids, cysteine through phenylalanine. Only CDR3 DNA is held: 36 bases, read in frame from base 1. This chain joins TRBV12-3 or TRBV12-4 to TRBJ1-5; the best D guess is TRBD1, with 5 bases matching. The material was peripheral blood, obtained 28 days after the second AZD1222 dose. This clonotype originated in an adult who received the AZD1222 COVID-19 vaccine. The nucleotide sequence reads TGTGCCAGCAGAAGGGGAAATCAGCCCCAGCATTTT. It translates as CASRRGNQPQHF.